The 30 T cell receptor beta chains in this list originate from one sample, sequenced in a study of PD-L1 blockade in urothelial cancer. The assay was immunoSEQ multiplex PCR, and TCRdb's table has in-frame clones only and misses some. The repertoire includes around 40,000 clones, more than 85% of them detected once, and about 1.9% sits in the top ten. The source was PBMCs, collected around atezolizumab (anti-PD-L1) treatment. These receptors originate from a man between 60 and 75 years old with urothelial cancer.

This chain uses TRBV7-2 with TRBJ2-1; TRBD1 aligns across 12 bases. This CDR3 spans 15 amino acids. V lost 5 bases, J lost 7 bases, and 6 bases stayed unmatched. CDR1 and CDR2 from the germline V gene are SGHTA and FQGNSA. In DNA, the CDR3 is TGTGCCAGCAGCACCGGGACAGGGGGCGTTAATGAGCAGTTCTTC. This gives the protein CASSTGTGGVNEQFF.

The chain couples TRBV5-1 to TRBJ1-1; the D is unclear. In germline, CDR1 is SGHRS, CDR2 YFSETQ. Trimming cost V 0 bases and J 4 bases, with 4 bases left between them. The CDR3 length is 12 residues. The CDR3 here is CASSLESTEAFF. CDR3 bases: TGCGCCAGCAGCTTGGAGAGCACTGAAGCTTTCTTT.

This chain uses TRBV19 with TRBJ2-1; perhaps TRBD1 as D (6 bases). Trimming removed 4 bases from V and 4 bases from J, with 8 bases in between. The CDR3 has 13 residues. CDR1 is LNHDA and CDR2 is SQIVND in the germline V gene (reference sequence). CDR3 region: CASSSDRYNEQFF. The DNA for the CDR3 is TGTGCCAGTAGTAGTGACAGGTACAATGAGCAGTTCTTC.

V and J are TRBV4-1 and TRBJ2-3, with TRBD1 matching over 8 bases. V trimming: 1 base; J trimming: 6 bases; junction bases outside the gene matches: 9. Looked up from germline, CDR1 is MGHRA and CDR2 is YSYEKL. The CDR3 contains 16 residues. Here the CDR3 reads CASSQGPGQADDTQYF. The CDR3 DNA reads as TGCGCCAGCAGCCAAGGGCCGGGACAGGCAGACGATACGCAGTATTTT.

This clone is a singleton in its sample. J is TRBJ2-1 and V is TRBV7-2, with TRBD2 matching over 12 bases. CDR1 and CDR2 (germline): SGHTA, FQGNSA. The CDR3 has 18 amino acids. Losses at the gene ends were 2 bases for V and 5 bases for J; bases not matched to a gene: 10. In DNA, the CDR3 is TGTGCCAGCAGCTTAAGCGGGGGTGGACTAGCGGGGAACAATGAGCAGTTCTTC. Translation: CASSLSGGGLAGNNEQFF.

The chain joins TRBV21-1 to TRBJ2-2; TRBD1, the table's D call, was not compared with the DNA. TRBV21-1 is a listed pseudogene. CDR3 length: 14 residues. Here the CDR3 DNA reads TGTGCCAGCAGTCGACAGGGATTAGCCGGGGAGCTGTTTTTT. It translates to CASSRQGLAGELFF.

This chain joins TRBV28 and TRBJ2-5, with 11 bases identical to TRBD2. CDR1 and CDR2 (germline): MDHEN, SYDVKM. This CDR3 contains 16 residues. The V gene end was trimmed by 5 bases and the J gene end by 4 bases; junction bases not matched to a gene: 9. The CDR3: CASSPSGTSGGETQYF. The CDR3 region has the DNA TGTGCCAGCAGTCCCTCCGGGACTAGCGGAGGAGAGACCCAGTACTTC.

DNA of the CDR3: TGTGCCAGCAGCTCCTCGGGACTCGTCAATGAGCAGTTCTTC. It specifies CASSSSGLVNEQFF. This chain links TRBV7-9 with TRBJ2-1; TRBD2 might be the D (6 bases). The CDR3 loop spans 14 amino acids. Trimming shortened V by 4 bases and J by 6 bases, and 13 bases separated the two germline ends. Germline CDR1 and CDR2: SEHNR and FQNEAQ (reference sequence).

The chain links TRBV6-1 to TRBJ2-7, with 8 bases matching TRBD1. The V gene end was trimmed by 2 bases and the J gene end by 5 bases; junction bases not matched to a gene: 5. The CDR3 covers 14 residues. CDR1 is MNHNS, CDR2 SASEGT, per germline. CDR3 DNA sequence: TGTGCCAGCAGTGAACAGGGGGCGGATGACGAGCAGTACTTC. Encoded protein: CASSEQGADDEQYF.

The rearrangement links TRBV18 to TRBJ1-4; D unresolved. This CDR3 is 15 amino acids long. The ends were cut back, 6 bases at V and 0 bases at J, with 11 bases in the middle. Germline V gene data show CDR1 as KGHSH and CDR2 as LQKENI. The CDR3 protein is CASSRAAPTNEKLFF. In nucleotides, the CDR3 is TGTGCCAGCTCCCGAGCAGCGCCAACTAATGAAAAACTGTTTTTT.

The chain has TRBV5-1 and TRBJ2-5, with a possible D match to TRBD2 (5 bases). Trimming removed 2 bases at V and 7 bases at J, with 15 bases between. Germline CDR1 reads SGHRS; CDR2 reads YFSETQ. The CDR3 extends over 14 amino acids. The CDR3, as DNA: TGCGCCAGCAGCTTCAGCGGAATCGAGATGACCCAGTACTTC. Protein sequence: CASSFSGIEMTQYF.

The V and J genes are TRBV6-6 and TRBJ2-2, with 9 bases matching TRBD2. This CDR3 has 16 residues. The germline V gene has CDR1 MNHNY and CDR2 SVGAGI (reference sequence). V shed 6 bases, J shed 6 bases, and the junction held 11 bases outside the gene matches. The CDR3 region has the DNA TGTGCCAGCAGCCCCCCCTGGCGGGAGGGGTCCGGGGAGCTGTTTTTT. Its protein is CASSPPWREGSGELFF.

The J gene is TRBJ1-1, the V gene TRBV27; 8 nucleotides agree with TRBD1. V was clipped by 4 bases and J by 8 bases; unmatched bases: 3. This CDR3 is 12 amino acids long. Germline values: CDR1 MNHEY, CDR2 SMNVEV (reference sequence). The CDR3 sequence is CASSSPGGEAFF. The DNA of the CDR3 is TGTGCCAGCAGTTCTCCAGGGGGCGAAGCTTTCTTT.

This rearrangement joins TRBV2 to TRBJ2-7, with TRBD2 matching over 8 bases. Germline loops: CDR1 SNHLY, CDR2 FYNNEI. CDR3 length: 15 residues. Losses at the gene ends were 4 bases for V and 0 bases for J; bases not matched to a gene: 5. CDR3 sequence: CASSASGSLSYEQYF. DNA for the CDR3: TGTGCCAGCAGTGCGAGCGGGAGCCTCTCCTACGAGCAGTACTTC.

V gene TRBV5-1 combines with J gene TRBJ2-2; 7 bases are shared with TRBD2. The CDR3 sequence is 15 residues long. Unmatched junction bases numbered 9, after V lost 4 bases and J lost 6 bases. The germline V gene encodes CDR1 SGHRS and CDR2 YFSETQ. The CDR3 reads CASSGVAGDSGELFF. DNA for the CDR3: TGCGCCAGCAGCGGGGTGGCGGGAGATTCCGGGGAGCTGTTTTTT. Full variable domain (remainder filled in from reference TRBV5-1 and TRBJ2-2): KAGVTQTPRYLIKTRGQQVTLSCSPISGHRSVSWYQQTPGQGLQFLFEYFSETQRNKGNFPGRFSGRQFSNSRSEMNVSTLELGDSALYLCASSGVAGDSGELFFGEGSRLTVL.

The J gene is TRBJ2-6, the V gene TRBV10-3; D unresolved. The germline V gene encodes CDR1 ENHRY and CDR2 SYGVKD. The germline V and J ends were trimmed by 2 bases and 4 bases, with 9 bases remaining between them. The CDR3 is 15 residues long. The CDR3: CAISEGLTGANVLTF. Here the CDR3 DNA reads TGTGCCATCAGTGAGGGGCTCACCGGGGCCAACGTCCTGACTTTC.

This clone has only a few counts. The V and J genes are TRBV6-1 and TRBJ1-4; 7 bases match TRBD1. The CDR3 length is 15 residues. V shed 3 bases and J 8 bases; nucleotides not matched to a gene: 9. In germline, CDR1 is MNHNS, CDR2 SASEGT. The CDR3 protein is CASSDRQGFREKLFF. CDR3 nucleotides: TGTGCCAGCAGTGACAGACAGGGATTCAGGGAAAAACTGTTTTTT.

The chain couples TRBV27 to TRBJ2-5; D is perhaps TRBD1 (5 bases). The ends were cut back, 5 bases at V and 7 bases at J, with 14 bases in the middle. This CDR3 comprises 13 residues. CDR1 and CDR2 from the germline V gene are MNHEY and SMNVEV (reference sequence). CDR3 region: CASSQGVRTTQYF. The CDR3 DNA is TGTGCCAGCAGTCAGGGTGTTCGTACGACCCAGTACTTC.

The V gene is TRBV2, the J gene TRBJ2-1, with 7 nucleotides matching TRBD1. The trim removed 5 bases at V and 8 bases at J, leaving 6 bases unmatched. Germline values: CDR1 SNHLY, CDR2 FYNNEI. The CDR3 extends over 13 amino acids. CDR3 in amino acids: CASSKGAVDEQFF. The CDR3 nucleotides read TGTGCCAGCAGTAAGGGGGCTGTCGATGAGCAGTTCTTC.

This clone was picked up a small number of times. The genes are TRBV19 and TRBJ2-7; 10 nucleotides line up with TRBD2. The CDR3 has 17 residues. CDR1 is LNHDA and CDR2 is SQIVND in the germline V gene (reference sequence). The V gene end was trimmed by 2 bases and the J gene end by 5 bases; junction bases not matched to a gene: 12. The DNA for the CDR3 is TGTGCCAGTAGTATAAAACTAGCGGGGCCGATCTCTGACGAGCAGTACTTC. Its translation is CASSIKLAGPISDEQYF. Looking up the rest from reference TRBV19 and TRBJ2-7 gives the full variable domain: DGGITQSPKYLFRKEGQNVTLSCEQNLNHDAMYWYRQDPGQGLRLIYYSQIVNDFQKGDIAEGYSVSREKKESFPLTVTSAQKNPTAFYLCASSIKLAGPISDEQYFGPGTRLTVT.

The chain recombines TRBV13 with TRBJ2-5, with a weak D call TRBD2 (5 bases). The DNA end is more similar to TRBJ2-7, so the J call may be wrong. Germline-derived CDR1 and CDR2 are PRHDT and FYEKMQ (reference sequence). This CDR3 contains 15 residues. The CDR3: CASSLKAGAAYEQYF. The CDR3 nucleotides are TGTGCCAGCAGCTTAAAGGCGGGCGCCGCATACGAGCAGTACTTC.

The chain couples TRBV6-5 to TRBJ1-2, with D uncertain. CDR3 length: 13 amino acids. Trimming shortened V by 6 bases and J by 1 base, and 9 bases separated the two germline ends. Germline V gene data show CDR1 as MNHEY and CDR2 as SVGAGI. CDR3 residues: CASSATDNYGYTF. DNA of the CDR3: TGTGCCAGCAGCGCCACAGATAACTATGGCTACACCTTC.

This clone showed up just a few times. The chain couples TRBV5-6 to TRBJ1-6, with a tentative D call TRBD1 (6 bases). This CDR3 comprises 15 residues. The germline gives CDR1 SGHDT, CDR2 YYEEEE. With 0 bases removed from V and 7 bases from J, the gap between germline ends came to 11 bases. CDR3: CASSLVQGGNSPLHF. CDR3 nucleotide sequence: TGTGCCAGCAGCTTGGTACAGGGTGGCAATTCACCCCTCCACTTT.

This clone came up once. J is TRBJ2-7 and V is TRBV30; possibly TRBD1 for D (5 bases). The V and J ends lost 5 bases and 5 bases respectively, with 22 bases between them. This CDR3 contains 15 residues. Per germline, CDR1 GTSNPN and CDR2 SVGIG (reference sequence). CDR3 coding DNA: TGTGCCTGGGCAAACCCGACAGAGTTAGGGAACGAGCAGTACTTC. Amino acids: CAWANPTELGNEQYF.

The chain recombines TRBV6-1 with TRBJ2-1; no clear D. V lost 5 bases and J 7 bases, leaving 15 bases between the germline ends. Germline CDR1 MNHNS, CDR2 SASEGT. The CDR3 spans 14 residues. CDR3 sequence: CASSSHPGVNEQFF. The CDR3 region has the DNA TGTGCCAGCAGTTCGCACCCCGGTGTGAATGAGCAGTTCTTC.

The chain is built from TRBV29-1 and TRBJ2-3; 8 bases align to TRBD2. Germline CDR1 and CDR2: SQVTM and ANQGSEA. The trim removed 6 bases at V and 4 bases at J, leaving 3 bases unmatched. This CDR3 contains 12 residues. In DNA, the CDR3 is TGCAGCGTCCGGCGGGAGGCAGATACGCAGTATTTT. Protein sequence: CSVRREADTQYF.

The genes are TRBV28 and TRBJ1-5; weak D call: TRBD1 (5 bases). V lost 7 bases and J lost 1, with 14 bases in between. CDR1 is MDHEN and CDR2 is SYDVKM in the germline V gene. The CDR3 sequence is 15 residues long. CDR3 nucleotides: TGTGCCAGCACCTCGGGGGGAGGAAGCAATCAGCCCCAGCATTTT. Translating it yields CASTSGGGSNQPQHF.

The chain is built from TRBV7-2 and TRBJ2-2, with 14 bases lining up with TRBD2. The germline V gene encodes CDR1 SGHTA and CDR2 FQGNSA. J gave up 3 bases and V 1 base, and 4 bases lay outside the gene matches. The CDR3 runs to 18 residues. The CDR3 DNA follows: TGTGCCAGCAGCTTAGGGGGACTAGCGGGAGCCGACACCGGGGAGCTGTTTTTT. It specifies CASSLGGLAGADTGELFF.

The rearrangement joins TRBV28 to TRBJ2-5; 9 positions agree with TRBD1. This CDR3 has 16 residues. The germline CDR1 and CDR2 sequences are MDHEN and SYDVKM. V gave up 4 bases and J gave up 3 bases; unmatched junction bases: 9. In DNA, the CDR3 is TGTGCCAGCAGTTCGAACCCGGGACAGGGTAAAGAGACCCAGTACTTC. Translating it yields CASSSNPGQGKETQYF.

The rearrangement uses TRBV2 and TRBJ1-1; TRBD1 might be the D (6 bases). The CDR3 is 12 amino acids. Per germline, CDR1 SNHLY and CDR2 FYNNEI. The V gene lost 8 bases and the J gene lost 1 base, with 8 bases spanning the gap. CDR3: CASGTRNTEAFF. CDR3 nucleotides: TGTGCCAGCGGGACACGGAACACTGAAGCTTTCTTT.